The sequence of this T cell receptor beta chain was determined in a study of shared clonotypes between healthy human individuals. This CDR3 contains 14 residues. Germline assignment: CDR1 KGHSH and CDR2 LQKENI. With 1 base removed from V and 0 bases from J, the gap between germline ends came to 6 bases. TCRdb's table, derived via immunoSEQ multiplex PCR, lists solely in-frame clones and lacks some. Here the sample spans around 2.5 million clones, 93% being singletons. As regards this clone: The sample contains more than one DNA sequence encoding this CDR3.

J is TRBJ1-1 and V is TRBV18; D is ambiguous. This sequence was found in a young man in good health. Some clones in this sample may be carry-over from other donors' samples. Sequencing used naive CD4+ T cells from PBMCs. Described subset: CD45RA+ positively selected. As DNA, the CDR3 is TGTGCCAGCTCACCACAGCCGCTGAACACTGAAGCTTTCTTT. Protein: CASSPQPLNTEAFF.